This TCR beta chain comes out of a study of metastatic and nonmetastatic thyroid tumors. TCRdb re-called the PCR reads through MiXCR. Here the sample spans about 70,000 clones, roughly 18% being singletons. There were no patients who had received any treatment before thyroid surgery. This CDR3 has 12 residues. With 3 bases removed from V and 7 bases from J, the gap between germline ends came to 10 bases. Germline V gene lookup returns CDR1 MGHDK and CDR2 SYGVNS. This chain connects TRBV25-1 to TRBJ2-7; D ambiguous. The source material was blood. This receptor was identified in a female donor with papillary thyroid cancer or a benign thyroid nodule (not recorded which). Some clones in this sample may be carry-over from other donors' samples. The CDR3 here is CASSDTSWEQYF. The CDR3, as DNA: TGTGCCAGCAGTGATACCTCCTGGGAGCAGTACTTC.